This T cell receptor beta chain originates from a study of beta chain features in type 1 diabetes (dated 2018 in TCRdb). General notes on the study: No differences in mean age, gender distribution, total cell number or subset yield were found between patients and healthy donors. Across all samples, 107,917,701 sorted cells were examined, and cell number per subset correlated strongly with RNA yield. The study compared TCRB repertoires of sorted circulating CD4+ T cell subsets between recently diagnosed type 1 diabetes patients and matched healthy donors. Regulatory and stem cell-like memory subsets were isolated from only 8 patients and about eight healthy donors, whereas naive and central memory subsets came from all 30 or so donors.

A word on this clone: Its antigen is not yet known. Base qualities were left out, and no much larger clone turns up one base away.

A distance of 15 bases separates the germline ends of V and J, which lose 6 bases and 6 bases respectively. For CDR1 and CDR2, the germline V gene lists SGHTA and FQGNSA. The CDR3 holds 15 amino acids from the cysteine to the phenylalanine. Of all the DNA, just the CDR3 is kept, 45 bases in frame from base 1. The entire isolated RNA was reverse transcribed using the High Capacity cDNA Reverse Transcription Kit, and thus expressed TCRB transcripts were sequenced. Deep immunoSEQ sequencing was performed on naive, central memory and regulatory T cell samples, with an average of around 3.5 million total reads per sample. Sorted cells were lysed in RLT buffer, and RNA was extracted using DNase-treated RNeasy Micro or Mini kits according to cell number. To prevent cross-contamination, each cell subset was processed individually, whereas patient and healthy donor samples were processed jointly. TCRB sequences were amplified from cDNA with the immunoSEQ multiplex PCR, producing 87-bp fragments spanning the CDR3 region. Sequencing of the amplicons was performed on the Illumina HiSeq platform. Processing in the source paper ran as follows. PCR bias was computationally corrected using synthetic template baselines, reads within Hamming distance 2 were collapsed, and singletons that could not be merged were discarded. Reads were aligned against IMGT so that V, D and J genes, CDR3 length and insertions or deletions at six rearrangement sites could be assigned. Clonotype counts were normalized to sorted cell number within each subset before computing true diversity and Gini coefficients with the tcR R package. The overlap coefficient, calculated on TCRB nucleotide sequences, was used to quantify repertoire sharing. As a proxy for the pre-selection repertoire, out-of-frame TCRB sequences from naive cells were analyzed. TCRdb re-hosts the immuneACCESS table, in-frame sequences only. Its copies lack some clones; in the studies checked, an unresolved V gene accounts for under half of them, and the cause for the rest is not known. V, J and clone size derive from that table, while D and trimming were established from the DNA sequence. The sample table lists approximately 600,000 clones, around 11% of them with a count of one. The top ten constitute roughly 0.12% of the sample.

Each donor gave one peripheral blood draw, roughly 120 mL on average, collected into heparinised tubes. Naive, central memory, regulatory and stem cell-like memory CD4+ T cells were sorted on a BD FACSAria II using a panel including CD45RO, CCR7, CD25, CD127, CD95 and CD27. Every sorted population had a purity above 98%. PBMCs were separated immediately by Lymphoprep density gradient centrifugation and were stained directly, without being cultured. To minimize batch effects, samples were stained and sorted in pairs, one healthy donor with one patient per experiment. Broader findings and caveats from the paper: Because small numbers of individuals were included in the HLA sub-analyses, any influence of HLA type on TCRB rearrangement was left unresolved. At VDJ recombination sites, type 1 diabetes patients had fewer insertions and more deleted nucleotides, which implies abnormalities in thymic rearrangement. Shorter templates might be favored by PCR, yet because patient and control samples were amplified and corrected together, any such skew would affect both groups equally. Because cDNA was sequenced instead of genomic DNA, highly expressing activated cells could be over-represented, though the groups showed no difference in activation or CD3 levels. Naive, central memory and regulatory TCRB repertoires appeared more similar among patients than among healthy donors. In all four CD4+ subsets, TCRB CDR3 length was moderately but significantly shorter in type 1 diabetes patients.

The chain couples TRBV7-2 to TRBJ1-6; the D segment could be TRBD1, given 5 matching bases. This TCR was recovered from a young man with type 1 diabetes. The sequencing input was naive CD4+ T cells from blood. The cell subset or site label of this sample denotes: true naive CD4+ T cells. The DNA sequence is TGTGCCAGCAGGGGAAGCGGGGCTACTAATTCACCCCTCCACTTT. This yields the protein CASRGSGATNSPLHF.